This T cell receptor (beta chain) was captured in a study of patients and donors after allogeneic stem cell transplantation. TCRdb redid the calling of the RT-PCR reads with MiXCR, one entry per CDR3 protein. Here the sample spans over 350,000 distinct CDR3 sequences, approximately 16% being singletons. CDR3 length: 14 amino acids. From germline, CDR1 is SNHLY and CDR2 FYNNEI. V lost 10 bases, J lost 4 bases, and 18 bases lay in between. The sequence came from a human donor who was either an allogeneic HSCT recipient or a stem cell or donor lymphocyte infusion donor (not recorded which). It is not recorded whose cells these are; they may come from a transplant donor. V usage is TRBV2 and J usage is TRBJ2-3; TRBD1 might be the D (6 bases). Source material: blood, either unsorted or a sorted T cell fraction (not recorded which). CDR3 sequence: CATPEWGPSDTQYF. The CDR3 coding sequence is TGTGCCACCCCCGAGTGGGGGCCCTCAGATACGCAGTATTTT.